These 25 T cell receptor beta chains originate from one sample sequenced in a study of breast tumors, draining lymph nodes, adjacent tissues. Breast cancer patients provided tissue from their axillary draining lymph nodes. TCRdb processed the multiplex PCR reads anew with MiXCR; each CDR3 protein has one entry. The sample lists roughly 110,000 distinct CDR3 sequences, about 31% occurring once. The specimen sequenced was axillary lymph node tissue. The receptors were sampled from a female donor with breast cancer. Some clones in this sample may be carry-over from other donors' samples.

Ten or more counts support this clonotype. This chain joins TRBV7-8 and TRBJ2-1; 9 nucleotides align to TRBD2. The CDR3 loop spans 14 amino acids. Germline loops: CDR1 SGHVS, CDR2 FQNEAQ. After removal of 3 bases from V and 7 bases from J, the junction contained 4 bases not matched to a gene. Here the CDR3 DNA reads TGTGCCAGCAGCTTGCGGGGGGGCGCGAATGAGCAGTTCTTC. Residues: CASSLRGGANEQFF.

This clonotype came up many times. The chain joins TRBV9 to TRBJ2-1, with a possible D match to TRBD1 (7 bases). This CDR3 has 17 amino acids. Germline CDR1 and CDR2: SGDLS and YYNGEE. Trimming took off 4 bases at V and 1 base at J, with 18 bases between the two ends. CDR3 loop: CASSPGGGQRSYNEQFF. CDR3 in DNA: TGTGCCAGCAGCCCAGGAGGGGGACAGCGGTCCTACAATGAGCAGTTCTTC. The variable domain in full, completed from reference TRBV9 and TRBJ2-1, reads DSGVTQTPKHLITATGQRVTLRCSPRSGDLSVYWYQQSLDQGLQFLIQYYNGEERAKGNILERFSAQQFPDLHSELNLSSLELGDSALYFCASSPGGGQRSYNEQFFGPGTRLTVL.

Remarks on this clonotype: One base away lies a much larger clone, so this may be a sequencing read error. The chain couples TRBV20-1 to TRBJ2-4; TRBD2 aligns across 8 bases. There are 16 residues in the CDR3. Germline CDR1 and CDR2: DFQATT and SNEGSKA (reference sequence). V was clipped by 1 base and J by 3 bases; unmatched bases: 8. The CDR3 DNA sequence: TGCAGTGCTAGAGGAGTTAGCGGGGTGGGCAAAAACATTCAGTACTTC. Protein product: CSARGVSGVGKNIQYF.

This clonotype was counted a few times. The chain carries TRBV5-1 and TRBJ1-1, with no clear D. The CDR3 is made up of 14 amino acids. With 0 bases removed from V and 4 bases from J, the gap between germline ends came to 10 bases. Germline V gives CDR1 SGHRS, CDR2 YFSETQ. In DNA form, the CDR3 reads TGCGCCAGCAGCTTGGAAGTAGCGGGCACTGAAGCTTTCTTT. Its protein is CASSLEVAGTEAFF.

V and J are TRBV18 and TRBJ2-6; D possibly matches TRBD1 or TRBD2 (5 bases each). This CDR3 has 16 residues. V was shortened by 3 bases and J by 1 base, with 10 bases between the two germline ends. Per germline, CDR1 KGHSH and CDR2 LQKENI. CDR3 loop: CASSPGGGSGANVLTF. As DNA, the CDR3 is TGTGCCAGCTCACCGGGTGGGGGTTCTGGGGCCAACGTCCTGACTTTC. Based on the CDR3 plus reference TRBV18 and TRBJ2-6, the full variable domain is NAGVMQNPRHLVRRRGQEARLRCSPMKGHSHVYWYRQLPEEGLKFMVYLQKENIIDESGMPKERFSAEFPKEGPSILRIQQVVRGDSAAYFCASSPGGGSGANVLTFGAGSRLTVL.

The genes are TRBV29-1 and TRBJ1-4; TRBD1 aligns across 12 bases. CDR3 length equals 16 residues. Germline V gives CDR1 SQVTM, CDR2 ANQGSEA. V trimming: 5 bases; J trimming: 5 bases; junction bases outside the gene matches: 9. This CDR3 reads CSVPGTGGLSNEKLFF. The CDR3 bases are TGCAGCGTTCCCGGGACAGGGGGCCTCTCGAATGAAAAACTGTTTTTT.

At least ten counts were recorded for this clonotype. The CDR3 nucleotides read TGTGCCAGCAGCTGGGGGGAGGGAAATAATGAAAAACTGTTTTTT. It specifies CASSWGEGNNEKLFF. This chain connects TRBV11-2 to TRBJ1-4; D may be TRBD1 (5 bases). CDR1 and CDR2 from the germline V gene are SGHAT and FQNNGV. This CDR3 has 15 amino acids. V gave up 4 bases and J gave up 4 bases, with 13 bases separating them. The full variable domain, rest sourced from reference TRBV11-2 and TRBJ1-4, is EAGVAQSPRYKIIEKRQSVAFWCNPISGHATLYWYQQILGQGPKLLIQFQNNGVVDDSQLPKDRFSAERLKGVDSTLKIQPAKLEDSAVYLCASSWGEGNNEKLFFGSGTQLSVL.

This clonotype was recorded at least ten times. CDR3: CASSWSRGSGGAIDTQYF. CDR3 nucleotides: TGCGCCAGCAGCTGGAGCCGGGGGAGCGGGGGGGCCATAGATACGCAGTATTTT. The rearrangement links TRBV5-1 to TRBJ2-3, with 10 bases that match TRBD2. V trimming: 3 bases; J trimming: 5 bases; junction bases outside the gene matches: 15. The CDR3 runs 18 residues. Germline CDR1 SGHRS, CDR2 YFSETQ.

This clonotype was recorded at least ten times. This chain uses TRBV20-1 with TRBJ2-1; D remains ambiguous. The V and J ends lost 7 bases and 0 bases respectively, with 10 bases between them. The V gene's germline CDR1 is DFQATT and CDR2 SNEGSKA (reference sequence). The CDR3 loop spans 13 amino acids. DNA of the CDR3: TGCAGTGTACTAACAAGCTCCTACAATGAGCAGTTCTTC. Translating gives CSVLTSSYNEQFF.

This rearrangement joins TRBV7-9 to TRBJ2-7, with 7 bases fitting TRBD2. The germline V gene encodes CDR1 SEHNR and CDR2 FQNEAQ (reference sequence). CDR3 size: 14 residues. The chain's CDR3 is CGIGGDAGLYEQYF. DNA for the CDR3: TGTGGCATTGGGGGGGACGCCGGTCTCTACGAGCAGTACTTC.

Many counts were recorded for this clonotype. The chain is built from TRBV10-2 and TRBJ2-2, with 10 bases that match TRBD2. The germline V gene encodes CDR1 WSHSY and CDR2 SAAADI. This CDR3 spans 17 amino acids. V was clipped by 2 bases and J by 0 bases; unmatched bases: 3. The CDR3 coding sequence is TGCGCCAGCAGTGAGGGAGGACTAGCGGCGAACACCGGGGAGCTGTTTTTT. It is translated as CASSEGGLAANTGELFF.

This clonotype was detected many times. This chain connects TRBV6-1 to TRBJ1-2, with a tentative D call TRBD1 (6 bases). Germline-derived CDR1 and CDR2 are MNHNS and SASEGT. The CDR3 has 14 residues. Trimming shortened V by 6 bases and J by 8 bases, and 19 bases separated the two germline ends. The CDR3 nucleotides are TGTGCCAGCAGATTCAGGGGAGGGAGCTACGGCTACACCTTC. Encoded protein: CASRFRGGSYGYTF.

This clonotype was counted between two and nine times. Since a much larger clone is just one base distant, this may be a read error. The J gene is TRBJ1-2, the V gene TRBV20-1; 12 positions match TRBD1. This CDR3 region has 13 residues. The germline CDR1 and CDR2 sequences are DFQATT and SNEGSKA (reference sequence). The CDR3 here is CSAGQGADYAYTF. The CDR3 DNA sequence: TGCAGTGCGGGACAGGGGGCGGACTATGCCTACACCTTC.

This chain connects TRBV4-2 to TRBJ1-6; 8 nucleotides agree with TRBD1. This CDR3 is 14 amino acids long. CDR1 and CDR2 from the germline V gene are LGHNA and YNFKEQ. J gave up 8 bases and V 7 bases, and 7 bases lay outside the gene matches. The CDR3 DNA is TGTGCCAGCACCCTGACAGGGGTAGATTCACCCCTCCACTTT. Its protein is CASTLTGVDSPLHF.

This clonotype was counted ten times or more. The V and J genes are TRBV7-8 and TRBJ2-7; D is unclear. The germline V and J ends were trimmed by 5 bases and 3 bases, with 11 bases remaining between them. This CDR3 is built from 13 residues. The germline CDR1 and CDR2 sequences are SGHVS and FQNEAQ. For the CDR3, the DNA is TGTGCCAGCAGCAGAACGAAAGGCTACGAGCAGTACTTC. Its translation: CASSRTKGYEQYF. The whole variable domain, remainder taken from reference TRBV7-8 and TRBJ2-7, is GAGVSQSPRYKVAKRGQDVALRCDPISGHVSLFWYQQALGQGPEFLTYFQNEAQLDKSGLPSDRFFAERPEGSVSTLKIQRTQQEDSAVYLCASSRTKGYEQYFGPGTRLTVT.

This clonotype has at least ten counts. This sequence joins TRBV5-1 and TRBJ2-3; TRBD1 is a possible D gene (5 bases). Looked up from germline, CDR1 is SGHRS and CDR2 is YFSETQ. V lost 0 bases, J lost 0 bases, and 14 bases lay in between. The CDR3 is 17 amino acids. The CDR3 is CASSLVVTVPSTDTQYF. DNA of the CDR3: TGCGCCAGCAGCTTGGTAGTGACAGTCCCTAGCACAGATACGCAGTATTTT.

This clonotype has at least ten counts. V usage is TRBV6-5 and J usage is TRBJ2-3, with 10 bases lining up with TRBD1. CDR3 length equals 16 residues. Germline V gene data show CDR1 as MNHEY and CDR2 as SVGAGI. After removal of 5 bases from V and 5 bases from J, the junction contained 10 bases not matched to a gene. CDR3 sequence: CASSPPGQGEGDTQYF. CDR3 sequence (DNA): TGTGCCAGCAGTCCCCCAGGACAGGGGGAGGGAGATACGCAGTATTTT.

To note about this clonotype: Given a much more abundant clone one base away, this may be a read error. The rearrangement uses TRBV4-3 and TRBJ1-3; TRBD1 might be the D (5 bases). Germline CDR1 is LGHNA and CDR2 is YSLEER. This CDR3 is 16 amino acids long. CDR3 sequence (DNA): TGCGCCAGCGGCCAAGATGTGACAGTCTCTGGAAACGCCATATATTTT. Translation: CASGQDVTVSGNAIYF.

This clonotype was detected ten times or more. The V gene is TRBV12-3 or TRBV12-4, the J gene TRBJ2-1, with 7 bases matching TRBD2. J gave up 0 bases and V 6 bases, and 2 bases lay outside the gene matches. The CDR3 is 14 residues long. In nucleotides, the CDR3 is TGTGCCAGCAGAGGGACTAACTCCTACAATGAGCAGTTCTTC. It codes for CASRGTNSYNEQFF.

Regarding this clonotype: No conserved phenylalanine or tryptophan is present at the end of the CDR3, so a read error is the likely explanation. The V gene is TRBV27, the J gene TRBJ2-1; 7 bases fit TRBD1. V shed 5 bases and J 4 bases; nucleotides not matched to a gene: 11. The CDR3 consists of 16 residues. Germline V lookup: CDR1 MNHEY, CDR2 SMNVEV (reference sequence). The CDR3 DNA reads as TGTGCCAGCAGTGGAAAGCGGTCAGGGGGTTACAATGAGCAGTTCTGC. Translating it yields CASSGKRSGGYNEQFC.

This clonotype was detected ten times or more. The chain employs TRBV20-1 and TRBJ2-3, with TRBD2 matching over 10 bases. V lost 6 bases and J lost 4; bases outside the gene matches: 7. This CDR3 contains 14 residues. Germline V CDR1 and CDR2: DFQATT, SNEGSKA (reference sequence). CDR3 in amino acids: CSAPSGSGSDTQYF. In DNA form, the CDR3 reads TGCAGTGCACCTAGCGGGAGTGGGTCAGATACGCAGTATTTT.

V gene TRBV7-2 combines with J gene TRBJ1-1; 7 nucleotides agree with TRBD1. The V gene's germline CDR1 is SGHTA and CDR2 FQGNSA. The ends lost 6 bases at V and 3 bases at J; junction bases unmatched: 4. There are 13 residues in the CDR3. CDR3 nucleotide sequence: TGTGCCAGCAGTGCACAGGGGCACACTGAAGCTTTCTTT. Translating gives CASSAQGHTEAFF.

This clonotype was seen many times. The V call is TRBV20-1, the J call TRBJ2-2, with D perhaps matching TRBD2 (6 bases). The V and J ends lost 2 bases and 6 bases respectively, with 10 bases between them. Germline-derived CDR1 and CDR2 are DFQATT and SNEGSKA (reference sequence). The CDR3 has 13 amino acids. The CDR3 nucleotides are TGCAGTGCTAGATTGACTAGTTCCGGGGAGCTGTTTTTT. Translating it yields CSARLTSSGELFF.

This clonotype has at least ten counts. The chain employs TRBV20-1 and TRBJ1-2; 8 bases map to TRBD1. CDR1 DFQATT and CDR2 SNEGSKA come from the germline V gene (reference sequence). The V segment lost 6 bases and the J segment 8 bases; nucleotides outside the gene matches: 8. The CDR3 loop spans 12 amino acids. The CDR3 bases are TGCAGTGCGACTCAGGGGGCGGGGGGCTACACCTTC. Its translation: CSATQGAGGYTF.

In this sample, this clonotype turned up many times. The CDR3 sequence is CASSLTLAGLSSYNEQFF. Here the CDR3 DNA reads TGTGCCAGCAGCCTAACACTAGCGGGACTAAGCTCCTACAATGAGCAGTTCTTC. The chain uses TRBV3-1 and TRBJ2-1; 10 bases agree with TRBD2. The CDR3 contains 18 residues. CDR1 is LGHDT, CDR2 YNNKEL, per germline (reference sequence). V dropped 4 bases and J dropped 0; count of bases not matched to a gene: 9.